This note documents a single T cell receptor beta chain sequence. The data stem from a study of control samples from healthy donors and cancer patients. The CDR3 has 11 residues. Germline CDR1 DFQATT, CDR2 SNEGSKA (reference sequence). Trimming shortened V by 3 bases and J by 8 bases, and 10 bases separated the two germline ends. Assay: immunoSEQ multiplex PCR; the TCRdb copy retains only in-frame clones and omits some. The sample has about 160,000 clones, about 94% seen once. The rearrangement joins TRBV20-1 to TRBJ1-2; no definite D call. The specimen was blood. The sequence was collected from a woman younger than 45 in good health. For the CDR3, the DNA is TGCAGTGCTAGTCCGGTGGGGGGCTACACCTTC. Translated: CSASPVGGYTF.